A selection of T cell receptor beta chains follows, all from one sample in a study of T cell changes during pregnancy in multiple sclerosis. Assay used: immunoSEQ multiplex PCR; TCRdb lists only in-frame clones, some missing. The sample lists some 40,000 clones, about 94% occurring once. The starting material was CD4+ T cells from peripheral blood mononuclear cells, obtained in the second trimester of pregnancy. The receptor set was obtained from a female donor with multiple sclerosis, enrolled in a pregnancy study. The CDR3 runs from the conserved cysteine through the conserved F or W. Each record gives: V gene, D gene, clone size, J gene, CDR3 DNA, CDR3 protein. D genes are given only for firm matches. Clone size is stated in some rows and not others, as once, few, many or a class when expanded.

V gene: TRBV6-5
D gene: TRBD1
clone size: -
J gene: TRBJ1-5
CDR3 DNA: TGTGCCAGCAGAAAACAGGGGGCGAGCAATCAGCCCCAGCATTTT
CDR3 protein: CASRKQGASNQPQHF

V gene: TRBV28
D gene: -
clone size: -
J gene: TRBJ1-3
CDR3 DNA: TGTGCCAGCAGAGATTCGGGAGACTCTGGAAACACCATATATTTT
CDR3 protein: CASRDSGDSGNTIYF

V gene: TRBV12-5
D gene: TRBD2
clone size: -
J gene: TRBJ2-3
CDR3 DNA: TGTGCTAGTGGCCCCCAATTGCGGGGGACAGATACGCAGTATTTT
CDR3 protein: CASGPQLRGTDTQYF

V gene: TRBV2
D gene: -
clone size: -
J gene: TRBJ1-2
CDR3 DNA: TGTGCCAGCAGCGTATTGCCCAGGAGGGGCTACACCTTC
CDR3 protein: CASSVLPRRGYTF

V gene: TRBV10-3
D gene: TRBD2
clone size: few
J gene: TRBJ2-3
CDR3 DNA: TGTGCCATCAGTGAGTCTAGGACTAGCGGGGGCACAGATACGCAGTATTTT
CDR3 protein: CAISESRTSGGTDTQYF

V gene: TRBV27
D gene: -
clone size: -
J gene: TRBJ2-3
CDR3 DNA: TGTGCCAGCAGACAGCTACCTAGCACAGATACGCAGTATTTT
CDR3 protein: CASRQLPSTDTQYF

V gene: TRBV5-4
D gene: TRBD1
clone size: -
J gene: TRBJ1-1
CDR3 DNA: TGTGCCAGCAGCTTGGCCCGACAGGGAGGGAACACTGAAGCTTTCTTT
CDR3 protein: CASSLARQGGNTEAFF

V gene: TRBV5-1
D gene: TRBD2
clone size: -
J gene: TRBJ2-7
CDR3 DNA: TGCGCCAGCAGCTTGTCCGGGACTAGCGCCTCCTACGAGCAGTACTTC
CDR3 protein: CASSLSGTSASYEQYF

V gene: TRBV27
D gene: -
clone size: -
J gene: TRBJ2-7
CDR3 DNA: TGTGCCAGCAGTTTGTCTACCCTCTACGAGCAGTACTTC
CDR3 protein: CASSLSTLYEQYF

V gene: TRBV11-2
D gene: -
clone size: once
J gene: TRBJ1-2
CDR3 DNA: TGTGCCAGCAGCTTAGTTTCACTGAACTATGGCTACACCTTC
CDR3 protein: CASSLVSLNYGYTF

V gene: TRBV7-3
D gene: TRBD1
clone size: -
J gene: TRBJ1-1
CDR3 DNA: TGTGCCAGCAGCCTTACAGGGGGTAGGACTGAAGCTTTCTTT
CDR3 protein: CASSLTGGRTEAFF

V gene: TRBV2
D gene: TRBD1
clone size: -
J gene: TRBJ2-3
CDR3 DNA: TGTGCCAGCAGATCCGACAGGGCCACAGATACGCAGTATTTT
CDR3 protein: CASRSDRATDTQYF

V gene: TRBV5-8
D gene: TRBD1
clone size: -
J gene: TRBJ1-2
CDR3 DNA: TGTGCCAGCAGCCAGCCGACAGGGATCTATGGCTACACCTTC
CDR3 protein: CASSQPTGIYGYTF

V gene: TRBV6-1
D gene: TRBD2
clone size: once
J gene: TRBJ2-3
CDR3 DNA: TGTGCCAGCAGTGGGGCGGCGGGGGGCCGAAATACGCAGTATTTT
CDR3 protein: CASSGAAGGRNTQYF

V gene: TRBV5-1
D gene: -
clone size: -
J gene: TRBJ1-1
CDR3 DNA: TGCGCCAGCAGGGGGATCGGGGGTAGCACTGAAGCTTTCTTT
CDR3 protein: CASRGIGGSTEAFF

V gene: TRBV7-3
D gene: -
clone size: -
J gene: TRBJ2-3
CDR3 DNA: TGTGCCAGCAGCTTATTCAGGGCGGATACGCAGTATTTT
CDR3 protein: CASSLFRADTQYF

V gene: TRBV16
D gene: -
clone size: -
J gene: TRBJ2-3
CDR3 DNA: TGTGCCAGCAGCCCCCGGTTTGAGTCGACGCAGTATTTT
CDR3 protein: CASSPRFESTQYF

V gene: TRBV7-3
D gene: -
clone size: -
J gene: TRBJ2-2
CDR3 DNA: TGTGCCAGCAGCCGTTCCTCTGGGGAGCTGTTTTTT
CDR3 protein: CASSRSSGELFF

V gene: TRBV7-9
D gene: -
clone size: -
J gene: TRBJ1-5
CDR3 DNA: TGTGCCAGCAGCTACGGGACACTCCAGCCCCAGCATTTT
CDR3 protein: CASSYGTLQPQHF

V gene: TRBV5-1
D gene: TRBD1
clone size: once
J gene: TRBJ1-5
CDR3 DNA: TGCGCCAGCAGCTTGGCCGGACAGGTAAATCAGCCCCAGCATTTT
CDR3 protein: CASSLAGQVNQPQHF

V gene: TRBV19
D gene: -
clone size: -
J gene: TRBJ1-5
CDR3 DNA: TGTGCCAGTAGTATATTGGGGGCTGGGAATCAGCCCCAGCATTTT
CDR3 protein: CASSILGAGNQPQHF

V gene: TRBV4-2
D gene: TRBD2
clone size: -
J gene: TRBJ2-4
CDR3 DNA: TGTGCCAGCAGCCAAGTCCAGGGACTAGCGGGGAGTACCAAAAACATTCAGTACTTC
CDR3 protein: CASSQVQGLAGSTKNIQYF

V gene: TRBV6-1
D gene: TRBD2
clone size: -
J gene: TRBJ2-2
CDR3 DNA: TGTGCCAGCAGTGAATTTAGCGGGATGGCCGGGGAGCTGTTTTTT
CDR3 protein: CASSEFSGMAGELFF

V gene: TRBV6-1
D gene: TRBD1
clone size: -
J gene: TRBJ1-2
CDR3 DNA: TGTGCCAGCAGTGAAGAGGACAGGGGGCTCTATGGCTACACCTTC
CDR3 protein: CASSEEDRGLYGYTF

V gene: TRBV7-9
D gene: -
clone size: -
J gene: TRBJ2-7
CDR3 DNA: TGTGCCAGCAGCTCCCCGCGACAGCCCCTCTACGAGCAGTACTTC
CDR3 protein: CASSSPRQPLYEQYF

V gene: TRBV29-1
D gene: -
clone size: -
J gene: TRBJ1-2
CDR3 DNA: TGCAGCGTTGAGACCCCGCCTCTACAGGTTACCGGGGGCTATGGCTACACCTTC
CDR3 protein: CSVETPPLQVTGGYGYTF

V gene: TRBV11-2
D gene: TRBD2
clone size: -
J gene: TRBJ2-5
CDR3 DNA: TGTGCCAGCAGCCCAATAGCGGGGGGGCGACAAGAGACCCAGTACTTC
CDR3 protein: CASSPIAGGRQETQYF

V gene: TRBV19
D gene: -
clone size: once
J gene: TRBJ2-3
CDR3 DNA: TGTGCCAGTAGTATGGAGAGCACAGATACGCAGTATTTT
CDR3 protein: CASSMESTDTQYF

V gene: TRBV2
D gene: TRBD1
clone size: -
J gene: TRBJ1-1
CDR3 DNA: TGTGCCAGCAGTCGATACTCCCCCGGGACAGGGGCTTTCTTT
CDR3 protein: CASSRYSPGTGAFF

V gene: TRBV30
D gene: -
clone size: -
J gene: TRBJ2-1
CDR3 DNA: TGTGCCTGGAGGAGGGTCGATGAGCAGTTCTTC
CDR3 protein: CAWRRVDEQFF

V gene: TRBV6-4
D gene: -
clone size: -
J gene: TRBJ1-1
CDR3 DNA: TGTGCCAGCAGTGACTCTCGGGGGACTGAAGCTTTCTTT
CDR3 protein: CASSDSRGTEAFF

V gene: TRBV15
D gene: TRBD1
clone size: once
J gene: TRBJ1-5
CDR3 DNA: TGTGCCACCAGCAGAGTCCTTCGGACAGGTTCCGTAAGGCAGCCCCAGCATTTT
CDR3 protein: CATSRVLRTGSVRQPQHF

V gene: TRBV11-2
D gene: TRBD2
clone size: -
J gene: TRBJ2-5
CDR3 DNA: TGTGCCAGCAGCTTAATGCCGACTAGCGGGGGGCCCCGCGAGACCCAGTACTTC
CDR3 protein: CASSLMPTSGGPRETQYF

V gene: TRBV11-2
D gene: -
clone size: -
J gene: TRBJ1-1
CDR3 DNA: TGTGCCTCAAAACTACAGGGTACCACTGAAGCTTTCTTT
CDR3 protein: CASKLQGTTEAFF

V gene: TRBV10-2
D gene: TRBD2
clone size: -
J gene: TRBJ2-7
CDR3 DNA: TGCGCCAGCAGTGAGACGGCGGGAGGGCCGGGCGAGCAGTACTTC
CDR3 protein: CASSETAGGPGEQYF

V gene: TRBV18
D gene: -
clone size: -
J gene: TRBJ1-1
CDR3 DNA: TGTGCCAGCACACTATCAGGGTCGGTCACTGAAGCTTTCTTT
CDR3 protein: CASTLSGSVTEAFF

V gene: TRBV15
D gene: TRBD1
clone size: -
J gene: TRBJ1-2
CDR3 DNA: TGTGCCACCAGCAGAGGACAGGGGGCAGCTAACTATGGCTACACCTTC
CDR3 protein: CATSRGQGAANYGYTF

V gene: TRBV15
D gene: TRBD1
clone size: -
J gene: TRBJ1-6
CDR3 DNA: TGTGCCACCAGCAGAGAAGACAGGGTATATTCACCCCTCCACTTT
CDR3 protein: CATSREDRVYSPLHF

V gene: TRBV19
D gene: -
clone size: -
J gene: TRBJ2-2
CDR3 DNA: TGTGCCAGTAGTACTACCTCCCTGGGAGCCGGGGAGCTGTTTTTT
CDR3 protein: CASSTTSLGAGELFF

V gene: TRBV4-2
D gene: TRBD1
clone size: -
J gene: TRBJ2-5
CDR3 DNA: TGTGCCAGCAGCCAAGATCCGGGACAGGGGGGGGAGACCCAGTACTTC
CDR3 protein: CASSQDPGQGGETQYF

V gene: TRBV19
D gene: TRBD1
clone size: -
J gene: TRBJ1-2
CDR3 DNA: TGTGCCAGCACCCCAAGGGACAGTGCCTGGGGTGGCTACACCTTC
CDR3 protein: CASTPRDSAWGGYTF

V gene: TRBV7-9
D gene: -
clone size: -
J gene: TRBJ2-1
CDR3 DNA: TGTGCCAGCAGCCTACCCGGGTCCTACAATGAGCAGTTCTTC
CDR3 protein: CASSLPGSYNEQFF

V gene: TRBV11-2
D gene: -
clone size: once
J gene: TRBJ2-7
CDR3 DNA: TGTGCCAGCAGCTTAGAGCGAGGGAACCCCTACGAGCAGTACTTC
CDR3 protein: CASSLERGNPYEQYF

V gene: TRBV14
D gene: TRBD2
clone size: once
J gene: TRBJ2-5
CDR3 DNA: TGTGCCAGCAGCCAAGATGTAGCGGGATCCCAAGAGACCCAGTACTTC
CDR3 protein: CASSQDVAGSQETQYF

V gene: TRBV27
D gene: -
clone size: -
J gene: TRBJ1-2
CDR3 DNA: TGTGCCAGCAGCCTGTCATTCACAGGGTCCAGAAATGGCTACACCTTC
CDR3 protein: CASSLSFTGSRNGYTF

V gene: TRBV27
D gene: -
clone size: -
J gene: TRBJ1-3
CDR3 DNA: TGTGCCAGCAGTTTGTTTACTGGTGGTCCCATATATTTT
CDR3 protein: CASSLFTGGPIYF

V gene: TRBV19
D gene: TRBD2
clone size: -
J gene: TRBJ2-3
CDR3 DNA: TGTGCCAGTAGTTCACTAGCGGGAGGGGATGCAGATACGCAGTATTTT
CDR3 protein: CASSSLAGGDADTQYF

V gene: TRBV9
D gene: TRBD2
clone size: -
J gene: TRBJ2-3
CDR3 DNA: TGTGCCAGCAGCGTTAGCGGGAGCACAGATACGCAGTATTTT
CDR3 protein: CASSVSGSTDTQYF

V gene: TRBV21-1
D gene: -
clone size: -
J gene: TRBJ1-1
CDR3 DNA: TGTGCCAGCACTAGGGGTGAAGCTTTCTTT
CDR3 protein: CASTRGEAFF

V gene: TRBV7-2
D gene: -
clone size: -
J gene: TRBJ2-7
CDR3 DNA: TGTGCCAGCAGCCAAATGTTGGGACAGTCCGGAGGGGAGCAGTACTTC
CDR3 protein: CASSQMLGQSGGEQYF

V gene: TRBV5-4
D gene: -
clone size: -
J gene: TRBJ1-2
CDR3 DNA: TGTGCCAGCAGTTCCACCAGGGGTCCCTATGGCTACACCTTC
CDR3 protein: CASSSTRGPYGYTF